This TCR beta chain emerged from a study of cytomegalovirus exposure and HLA in healthy donors. V lost 5 bases and J 6 bases, leaving 20 bases between the germline ends. Germline V gives CDR1 SGHVS, CDR2 FNYEAQ. The CDR3 is made up of 15 amino acids. 60 Vbeta and 13 Jbeta primers were used in PCR. TCRdb's table, derived via immunoSEQ multiplex PCR, lists solely in-frame clones and lacks some. The table shows a few hundred thousand clones, with roughly 89% occurring only once. About this clone itself: The target antigen is unknown.

Findings of the study overall: Later genetic work tied a missense DCLRE1C variant to beta-chain V and J trimming. The study flagged about 150 TCR beta chains as cytomegalovirus-associated.

The sequencing input was PBMCs. This clonotype originated in a woman aged 18-30 years in good health and CMV-seronegative. The chain is built from TRBV7-6 and TRBJ2-7; D remains ambiguous. CDR3 in amino acids: CASSPRASVTGEQYF. DNA for the CDR3: TGTGCCAGCAGCCCTAGAGCATCCGTTACGGGCGAGCAGTACTTC.